Below, one T cell receptor beta chain is given with its context. No antigen is known for it. These data are taken from a study of T cell responses to AZD1222 COVID-19 vaccine. At the level of the study: Timing groups of about 4 and about 12 weeks for second doses were pooled.

Trimming took 4 bases from V and 3 from J; bases not matched to a gene: 8. The V gene's germline CDR1 is LGHNA and CDR2 YNFKEQ. The CDR3 has 15 residues. The protocol was immunoSEQ multiplex PCR, while the TCRdb copy is restricted to in-frame clones and leaves out a portion. The repertoire consists of around 99,000 clones, with just over 90% occurring once and the leading ten covering 10% to 15%. Whole-study results and caveats: Among the donors, most were white British and more were female, and clonal diversity was possibly underestimated. Vaccination with two AZD1222 doses was followed by a rise in Spike-specific TCR breadth and depth.

This receptor was identified in an adult in good health. Sequencing used peripheral blood, obtained on day 0 of AZD1222 vaccination. V gene TRBV4-2 combines with J gene TRBJ2-7, with 8 bases that match TRBD2. The CDR3 loop reads CASSRAGSGNYEQYF. The CDR3, as DNA: TGTGCCAGCAGCCGAGCAGGTAGCGGGAACTACGAGCAGTACTTC.